The 20 T cell receptor beta chains given below trace back to one sample, sequenced in a study of cytomegalovirus exposure and HLA in healthy donors. The data were produced by immunoSEQ multiplex PCR, yet TCRdb's version contains in-frame clones alone and is incomplete. The data hold about 62,000 clones, with 95% observed a single time. The sequenced material came from PBMCs. All receptors derive from a woman under 30 in good health and CMV-seropositive.

The sample holds one count of this clone. This chain joins TRBV30 and TRBJ1-6, with D uncertain. The V end was cut by 2 bases, the J end by 14 bases, with 13 bases between. This CDR3 contains 12 residues. In germline, CDR1 is GTSNPN, CDR2 SVGIG (reference sequence). The CDR3 region has the DNA TGTGCCTGGAGTCCCCGGTCGGTTTCCCTCCACTTT. Translating gives CAWSPRSVSLHF.

The chain has TRBV6-5 and TRBJ1-2; D is ambiguous. Trimming took off 6 bases at V and 2 bases at J, with 10 bases between the two ends. The CDR3 has 13 residues. Germline CDR1 MNHEY, CDR2 SVGAGI. Written as DNA, the CDR3 is TGTGCCAGCAGGACGGACTCGAACTATGGCTACACCTTC. Translation gives CASRTDSNYGYTF.

This clone occurred a few times. This chain joins TRBV6-5 and TRBJ2-7; 8 positions match TRBD1. The germline CDR1 and CDR2 sequences are MNHEY and SVGAGI. The J segment lost 0 bases and the V segment lost 5 bases, leaving 3 bases of the junction unmatched. This CDR3 contains 14 residues. The CDR3 reads CASSGTGTSYEQYF. The CDR3, as DNA: TGTGCCAGCAGTGGGACAGGTACCTCCTACGAGCAGTACTTC.

In DNA, the CDR3 is TGTGCCAGCAGCGCCCGGGTCGGGACTAGCGGGACCGAGGTCGGGGAGCTGTTTTTT. This codes for CASSARVGTSGTEVGELFF. The rearrangement links TRBV9 to TRBJ2-2; 13 bases map to TRBD2. Trimming at V came to 3 bases and at J to 7 bases, leaving 15 bases not matched to a gene. Germline V gene sequence: CDR1 SGDLS, CDR2 YYNGEE. The length of the CDR3 is 19 residues.

This chain links TRBV28 with TRBJ1-1; perhaps TRBD1 as D (6 bases). Trimming cost V 11 bases and J 1 base, with 14 bases left between them. Germline loops: CDR1 MDHEN, CDR2 SYDVKM. The CDR3 length is 13 residues. CDR3 region: CASLTGSNTEAFF. The CDR3 DNA reads TGTGCCTCCCTGACAGGATCGAACACTGAAGCTTTCTTT.

This rearrangement joins TRBV20-1 to TRBJ1-1; weak D call: TRBD1 (6 bases). The CDR3 has 10 residues. From germline, CDR1 is DFQATT and CDR2 SNEGSKA (reference sequence). V dropped 2 bases and J dropped 8 bases, with 6 bases sitting between them. The CDR3 region is CSARTGEAFF. The CDR3 DNA sequence: TGCAGTGCTAGAACAGGGGAAGCTTTCTTT.

The chain combines TRBV5-1 with TRBJ2-1; D perhaps matches TRBD2 (5 bases). The CDR3 is made up of 14 amino acids. The ends were cut back, 4 bases at V and 2 bases at J, with 10 bases in the middle. Germline values: CDR1 SGHRS, CDR2 YFSETQ. The CDR3 DNA reads as TGCGCCAGCAGCCCCGACGGGGCCTACAATGAGCAGTTCTTC. Translation gives CASSPDGAYNEQFF.

The chain carries TRBV6-5 and TRBJ2-3; D perhaps matches TRBD2 (5 bases). This CDR3 has 14 residues. Trimming left V 7 bases short and J 3 bases short, with 14 bases between. In germline, CDR1 is MNHEY, CDR2 SVGAGI. This CDR3 reads CASKKRWETDTQYF. The CDR3 DNA is TGTGCCAGCAAAAAAAGGTGGGAGACAGATACGCAGTATTTT.

The CDR3 loop is CASRRLAGTDTQYF. In nucleotides, the CDR3 is TGTGCCAGCAGGAGACTAGCGGGTACAGATACGCAGTATTTT. The chain carries TRBV5-6 and TRBJ2-3; 10 bases agree with TRBD2. Germline CDR1 is SGHDT and CDR2 is YYEEEE. With V trimmed by 5 bases and J by 3 bases, 3 bases remained unmatched. This CDR3 has 14 amino acids.

This clone appeared once. The chain carries TRBV7-3 and TRBJ2-1; tentative D call: TRBD1 (6 bases). Trimming pared 7 bases from V and 4 bases from J, leaving 20 bases between. Germline CDR1 SGHTA, CDR2 FQGTGA. This CDR3 region has 16 residues. The CDR3 reads CASTRGLSSPYNEQFF. As DNA, the CDR3 is TGTGCCAGCACCAGGGGCCTATCGAGCCCTTACAATGAGCAGTTCTTC. The full variable domain, completed using reference TRBV7-3 and TRBJ2-1, is GAGVSQTPSNKVTEKGKYVELRCDPISGHTALYWYRQSLGQGPEFLIYFQGTGAADDSGLPNDRFFAVRPEGSVSTLKIQRTERGDSAVYLCASTRGLSSPYNEQFFGPGTRLTVL.

J is TRBJ1-4 and V is TRBV30; 9 bases match TRBD1. This CDR3 has 15 residues. Looked up from germline, CDR1 is GTSNPN and CDR2 is SVGIG (reference sequence). After removal of 5 bases from V and 3 bases from J, the junction contained 7 bases not matched to a gene. DNA for the CDR3: TGTGCCTGGGCGGGGACAGGGCGGTCTAATGAAAAACTGTTTTTT. Amino acids: CAWAGTGRSNEKLFF.

The chain couples TRBV9 to TRBJ2-7; no reliable D call. The CDR3 consists of 13 residues. The V end lost 4 bases, the J end lost 3 bases, and 11 bases lay between the germline ends. Germline loops: CDR1 SGDLS, CDR2 YYNGEE. CDR3 in amino acids: CASSSHNSYEQYF. The CDR3 nucleotides are TGTGCCAGCAGCTCTCATAATAGCTACGAGCAGTACTTC.

This chain links TRBV19 with TRBJ2-1, with D possibly TRBD2 on 5 matching bases. This CDR3 comprises 16 residues. V lost 3 bases and J lost 8, with 20 bases in between. Germline CDR1 reads LNHDA; CDR2 reads SQIVND (reference sequence). CDR3 sequence (DNA): TGTGCCAGTAGTATCTCTTCGGGATTCATCACTGATGAGCAGTTCTTC. Translated, it gives CASSISSGFITDEQFF.

The rearrangement uses TRBV29-1 and TRBJ1-5, with 9 bases aligning to TRBD1. J gave up 7 bases and V 6 bases, and 7 bases lay outside the gene matches. CDR1 is SQVTM and CDR2 is ANQGSEA in the germline V gene. The length of the CDR3 is 13 residues. DNA of the CDR3: TGCAGCGTGAGGGACAGGGCGGAACAGCCCCAGCATTTT. Amino acid sequence: CSVRDRAEQPQHF.

The chain is built from TRBV29-1 and TRBJ2-7; 9 nucleotides match TRBD1. The CDR3 contains 14 residues. In germline, CDR1 is SQVTM, CDR2 ANQGSEA. Losses at the gene ends were 6 bases for V and 4 bases for J; bases not matched to a gene: 10. CDR3 sequence reads: CSVATGTGWYEQYF. The CDR3 region has the DNA TGCAGCGTCGCAACCGGGACAGGGTGGTACGAGCAGTACTTC.

The rearrangement uses TRBV27 and TRBJ2-7; D is ambiguous. Germline CDR1 and CDR2: MNHEY and SMNVEV (reference sequence). Trimming pared 7 bases from V and 3 bases from J, leaving 13 bases between. The CDR3 consists of 13 residues. CDR3 region: CASKVTNNYEQYF. In DNA form, the CDR3 reads TGTGCCAGCAAGGTGACAAATAACTACGAGCAGTACTTC.

The rearrangement links TRBV7-2 to TRBJ1-2, with D perhaps matching TRBD1 (6 bases). Looked up from germline, CDR1 is SGHTA and CDR2 is FQGNSA. V gave up 5 bases and J gave up 0 bases, with 13 bases separating them. This CDR3 has 15 residues. CDR3 nucleotides: TGTGCCAGCAGCCAGACGACAGGTTCTAACTATGGCTACACCTTC. Translated, it gives CASSQTTGSNYGYTF.

V usage is TRBV19 and J usage is TRBJ2-7; a weak D match, TRBD2 (5 bases). The CDR3 has 13 amino acids. CDR1 is LNHDA and CDR2 is SQIVND in the germline V gene (reference sequence). V was shortened by 9 bases and J by 3 bases, with 15 bases between the two germline ends. The DNA for the CDR3 is TGTGCCAGCTCCCGCAACCGGGACTACGAGCAGTACTTC. Translating gives CASSRNRDYEQYF.

J is TRBJ2-3 and V is TRBV19; 7 bases line up with TRBD1. V gave up 4 bases and J gave up 4 bases; unmatched junction bases: 8. CDR1 and CDR2 (germline): LNHDA, SQIVND (reference sequence). This CDR3 comprises 15 residues. This CDR3 is CASSTHRGGADTQYF. In nucleotides, the CDR3 is TGTGCCAGTAGTACACACAGGGGTGGGGCAGATACGCAGTATTTT.

The chain combines TRBV27 with TRBJ2-7; 8 nucleotides agree with TRBD2. V was pared by 5 bases and J by 7 bases, with 13 bases of the junction left unmatched. Germline V CDR1 and CDR2: MNHEY, SMNVEV (reference sequence). The CDR3 spans 15 residues. CDR3 loop: CASSTLAGSFREQYF. DNA for the CDR3: TGTGCCAGCAGTACCTTAGCGGGATCCTTTCGGGAGCAGTACTTC.